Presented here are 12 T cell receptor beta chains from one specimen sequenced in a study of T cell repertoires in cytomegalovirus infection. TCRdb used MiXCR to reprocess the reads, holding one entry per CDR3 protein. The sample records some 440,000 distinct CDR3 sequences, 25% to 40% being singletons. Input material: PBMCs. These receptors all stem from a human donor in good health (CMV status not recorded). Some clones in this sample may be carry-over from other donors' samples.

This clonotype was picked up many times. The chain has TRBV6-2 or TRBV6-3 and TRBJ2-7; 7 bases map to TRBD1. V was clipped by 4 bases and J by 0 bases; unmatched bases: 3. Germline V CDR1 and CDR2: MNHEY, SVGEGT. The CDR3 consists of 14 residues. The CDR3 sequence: CASSWTGGSYEQYF. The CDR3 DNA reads TGTGCCAGCAGTTGGACAGGAGGCTCCTACGAGCAGTACTTC.

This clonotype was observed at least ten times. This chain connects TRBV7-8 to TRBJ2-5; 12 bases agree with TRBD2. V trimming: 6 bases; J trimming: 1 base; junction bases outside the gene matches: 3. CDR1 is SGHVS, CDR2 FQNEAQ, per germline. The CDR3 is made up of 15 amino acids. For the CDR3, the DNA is TGTGCCAGCAGAACTAGCGGGGGGCCCCAAGAGACCCAGTACTTC. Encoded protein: CASRTSGGPQETQYF.

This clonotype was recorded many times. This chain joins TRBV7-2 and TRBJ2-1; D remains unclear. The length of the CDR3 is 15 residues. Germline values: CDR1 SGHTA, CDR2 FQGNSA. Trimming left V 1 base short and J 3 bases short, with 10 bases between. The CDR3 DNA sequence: TGTGCCAGCAGCTTAGTCGCGACGGACTACAATGAGCAGTTCTTC. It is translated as CASSLVATDYNEQFF.

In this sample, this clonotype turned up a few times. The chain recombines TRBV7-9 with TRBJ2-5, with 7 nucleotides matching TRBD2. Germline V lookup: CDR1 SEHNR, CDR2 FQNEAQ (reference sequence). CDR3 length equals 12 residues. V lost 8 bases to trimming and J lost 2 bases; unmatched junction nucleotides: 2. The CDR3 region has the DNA TGTGCCAGCGAGCGGGGACAAGAGACCCAGTACTTC. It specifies CASERGQETQYF.

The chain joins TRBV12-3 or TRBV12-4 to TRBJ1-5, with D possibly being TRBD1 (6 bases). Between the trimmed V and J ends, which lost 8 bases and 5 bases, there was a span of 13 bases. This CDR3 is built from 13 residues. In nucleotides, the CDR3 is TGTGCCAGCTGTCTAGGGGGGGATCAGCCCCAGCATTTT. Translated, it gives CASCLGGDQPQHF.

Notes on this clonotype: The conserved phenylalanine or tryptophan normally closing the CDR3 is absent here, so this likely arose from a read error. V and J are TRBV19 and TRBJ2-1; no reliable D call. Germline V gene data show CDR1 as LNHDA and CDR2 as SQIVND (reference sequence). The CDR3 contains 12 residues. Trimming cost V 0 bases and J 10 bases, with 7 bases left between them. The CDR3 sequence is CASSIEWKEQFL. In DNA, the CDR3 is TGTGCCAGTAGTATAGAGTGGAAGGAGCAGTTCTTA.

The CDR3 protein is CSAPGTGGAVGGYTF. Written as DNA, the CDR3 is TGCAGTGCCCCAGGGACAGGGGGCGCGGTAGGGGGCTACACCTTC. The gene calls are TRBV20-1 and TRBJ1-2; 12 positions agree with TRBD1. This CDR3 region has 15 residues. V was clipped by 6 bases and J by 8 bases; unmatched bases: 13. Germline V gene sequence: CDR1 DFQATT, CDR2 SNEGSKA (reference sequence).

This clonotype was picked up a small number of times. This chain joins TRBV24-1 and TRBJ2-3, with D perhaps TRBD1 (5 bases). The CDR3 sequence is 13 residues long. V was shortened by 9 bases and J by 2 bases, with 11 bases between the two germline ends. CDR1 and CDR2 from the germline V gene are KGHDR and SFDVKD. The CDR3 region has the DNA TGTGCCACCTTCGACAGTTTCACAGATACGCAGTATTTT. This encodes CATFDSFTDTQYF.

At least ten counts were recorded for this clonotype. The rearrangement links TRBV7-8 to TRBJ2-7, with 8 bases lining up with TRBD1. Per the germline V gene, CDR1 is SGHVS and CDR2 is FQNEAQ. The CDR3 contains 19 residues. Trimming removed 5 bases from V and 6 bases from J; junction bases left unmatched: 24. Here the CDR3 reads CASSGGQGDLRRWKGEQYF. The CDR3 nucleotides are TGTGCCAGCAGCGGAGGACAGGGTGACCTCCGAAGGTGGAAAGGCGAGCAGTACTTC.

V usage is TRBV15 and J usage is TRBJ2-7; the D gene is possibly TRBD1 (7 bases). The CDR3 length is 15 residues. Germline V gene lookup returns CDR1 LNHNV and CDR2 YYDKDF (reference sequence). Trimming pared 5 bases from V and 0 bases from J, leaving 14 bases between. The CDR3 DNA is TGTGCCACCAGCTCCCAGGGGGGCCTCTCCTACGAGCAGTACTTC. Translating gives CATSSQGGLSYEQYF.

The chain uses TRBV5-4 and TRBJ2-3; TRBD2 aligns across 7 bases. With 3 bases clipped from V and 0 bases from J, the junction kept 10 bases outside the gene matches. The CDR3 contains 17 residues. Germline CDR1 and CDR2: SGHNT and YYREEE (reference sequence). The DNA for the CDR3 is TGTGCCAGCAGCTGGGAGGGTTGGCAGGCAAGCACAGATACGCAGTATTTT. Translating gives CASSWEGWQASTDTQYF.

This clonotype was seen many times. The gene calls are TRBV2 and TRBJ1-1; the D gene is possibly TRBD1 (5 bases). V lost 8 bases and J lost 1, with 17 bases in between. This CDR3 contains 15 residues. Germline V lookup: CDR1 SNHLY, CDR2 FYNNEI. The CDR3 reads CASDREVTGNTEAFF. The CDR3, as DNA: TGTGCCAGCGATCGCGAAGTAACAGGGAACACTGAAGCTTTCTTT.